This T cell receptor (beta chain) was retrieved from a study of T cells in Graves' hyperthyroidism and ophthalmopathy. TCR beta CDR3 regions were amplified from RNA. First-round RT-PCR with HTBI primers amplified the TCR CDR3 region. TCRdb independently ran MiXCR on the multiplex PCR reads; one entry per CDR3 protein. Of about 560,000 distinct CDR3 sequences in the sample, roughly a sixth were seen once. At least ten counts were recorded for this clonotype. The antigen remains undetermined. Germline CDR1 and CDR2: SGHTS and YDEGEE. V lost 3 bases, J lost 8 bases, and 5 bases stayed unmatched. The CDR3 spans 13 residues. Findings and caveats of the study: The authors' 13 V-J model separated ophthalmopathy from stable hyperthyroidism.

The clonotype originates from a young woman with Graves' hyperthyroidism. Sequencing used blood. The chain uses TRBV5-8 and TRBJ1-5; 7 bases agree with TRBD1. DNA for the CDR3: TGTGCCAGCAGCTCCGGGACAGTTGAGCCCCAGCATTTT. Translation: CASSSGTVEPQHF.